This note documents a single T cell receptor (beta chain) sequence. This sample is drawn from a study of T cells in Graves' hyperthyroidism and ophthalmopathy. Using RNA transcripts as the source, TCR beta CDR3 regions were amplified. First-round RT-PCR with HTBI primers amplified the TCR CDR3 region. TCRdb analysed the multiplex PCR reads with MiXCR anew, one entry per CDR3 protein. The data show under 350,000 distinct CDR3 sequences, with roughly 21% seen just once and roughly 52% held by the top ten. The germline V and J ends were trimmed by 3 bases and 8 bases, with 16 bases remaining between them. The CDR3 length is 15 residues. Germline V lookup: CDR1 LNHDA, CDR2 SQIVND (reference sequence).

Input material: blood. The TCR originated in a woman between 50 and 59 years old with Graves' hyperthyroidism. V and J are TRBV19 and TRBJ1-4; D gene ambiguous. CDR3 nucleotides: TGTGCCAGTAGTATCCGGACGGGCTCGTGGGAAAAACTGTTTTTT. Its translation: CASSIRTGSWEKLFF.